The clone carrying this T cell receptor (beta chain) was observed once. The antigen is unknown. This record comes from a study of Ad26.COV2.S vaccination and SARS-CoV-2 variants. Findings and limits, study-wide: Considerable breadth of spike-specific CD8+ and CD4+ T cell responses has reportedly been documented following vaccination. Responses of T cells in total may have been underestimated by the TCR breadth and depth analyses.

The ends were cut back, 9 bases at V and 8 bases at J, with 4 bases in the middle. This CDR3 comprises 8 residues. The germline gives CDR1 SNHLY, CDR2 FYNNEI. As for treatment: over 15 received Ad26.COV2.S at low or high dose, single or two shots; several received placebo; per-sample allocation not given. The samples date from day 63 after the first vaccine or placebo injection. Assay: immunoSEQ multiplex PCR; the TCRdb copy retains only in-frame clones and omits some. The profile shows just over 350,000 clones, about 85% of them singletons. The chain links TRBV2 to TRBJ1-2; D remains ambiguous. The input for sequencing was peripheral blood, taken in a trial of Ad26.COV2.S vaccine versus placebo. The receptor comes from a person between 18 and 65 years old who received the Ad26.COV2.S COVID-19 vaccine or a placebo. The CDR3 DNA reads TGTGCCAGGCAAGGCTACACCTTC. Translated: CARQGYTF.